This T cell receptor (beta chain) was captured in a study of PD-1 blockade in classical Hodgkin lymphoma. Study-wide findings and caveats: Exclusion applied to patients who initiated nivolumab less than 1 year following ASCT. Baseline TCR diversity was reportedly lower in newly diagnosed patients than in healthy donors. It was reported as lower still in relapsed/refractory patients.

Time point given: cycle 4 day 1 (C4D1), after 5 to 7 weeks of nivolumab. All patients relapsed after autologous stem cell transplantation, and brentuximab vedotin exposure varied. In germline, CDR1 is SGDLS, CDR2 YYNGEE. This CDR3 spans 16 amino acids. V shed 3 bases, J shed 5 bases, and the junction held 9 bases outside the gene matches. On this clone: Its target is not known.

Only in-frame clones appear in the TCRdb table, and some are missing; sequencing was by immunoSEQ multiplex PCR. Of about 44,000 clones listed, 66% were seen once; the top ten hold 3.1%. The V gene is TRBV9, the J gene TRBJ2-7, with 12 positions matching TRBD2. This clonotype was sampled from a human donor with classical Hodgkin lymphoma. The sequencing used peripheral blood mononuclear cells (PBMCs), collected before the fourth cycle of nivolumab. For the CDR3, the DNA is TGTGCCAGCAGCGGACGACCGGGACTAGCGGGCCACGAGCAGTACTTC. It translates to CASSGRPGLAGHEQYF.